The rows below give T cell receptor beta chains drawn from one sample of a study of Ad26.COV2.S vaccination and SARS-CoV-2 variants. The repertoire was sequenced with immunoSEQ multiplex PCR; TCRdb's copy has only in-frame clones and lacks some. The sample contains 150,000 to 200,000 clones, about 83% of which appear only once. This material consisted of peripheral blood, taken after recovery from COVID-19. All receptors come from a human donor who had recovered from COVID-19. CDR3s include the opening cysteine and the closing phenylalanine or tryptophan. D genes are given only for firm matches. The size entry is marked missing in some rows and otherwise reads once, few, many or a size class.

D gene: NA
clone size: NA
V gene: TRBV5-4
J gene: TRBJ1-6
CDR3 DNA: TGTGCCAGCAGCTCCCGAAGCATAGCGTTCTCCTATAATTCACCCCTCCACTTT
CDR3 protein: CASSSRSIAFSYNSPLHF

D gene: NA
clone size: few
V gene: TRBV7-9
J gene: TRBJ1-2
CDR3 DNA: TGTGCCAGCAGCTCCGGCGGGGGCGGCTACACCTTC
CDR3 protein: CASSSGGGGYTF

D gene: NA
clone size: few
V gene: TRBV6-5
J gene: TRBJ1-1
CDR3 DNA: TGTGCCAGCAGTTCGGATGCGGCGAACACTGAAGCTTTCTTT
CDR3 protein: CASSSDAANTEAFF

D gene: TRBD2
clone size: NA
V gene: TRBV29-1
J gene: TRBJ2-7
CDR3 DNA: TGCAGCGTCCAACAGAACAAGCGGGGATTCTACGAGCAGTACTTC
CDR3 protein: CSVQQNKRGFYEQYF

D gene: NA
clone size: NA
V gene: TRBV7-3
J gene: TRBJ1-3
CDR3 DNA: TGTGCCAGCAGCGACGGTTGGGGAAACACCATATATTTT
CDR3 protein: CASSDGWGNTIYF

D gene: TRBD1
clone size: few
V gene: TRBV9
J gene: TRBJ2-3
CDR3 DNA: TGTGCCAGCAGAGGGACAGGGGCCCCCACAGATACGCAGTATTTT
CDR3 protein: CASRGTGAPTDTQYF

D gene: NA
clone size: NA
V gene: TRBV6-5
J gene: TRBJ2-7
CDR3 DNA: TGTGCCAGCAGTTACCGACAGGTGAGGTCCTACGAGCAGTACTTC
CDR3 protein: CASSYRQVRSYEQYF

D gene: TRBD2
clone size: NA
V gene: TRBV4-1
J gene: TRBJ2-2
CDR3 DNA: TGCGCCAGCAGCCAACACCAGGGACTAGCGGCGAACACCGGGGAGCTGTTTTTT
CDR3 protein: CASSQHQGLAANTGELFF

D gene: TRBD2
clone size: NA
V gene: TRBV10-3
J gene: TRBJ2-3
CDR3 DNA: TGTGCCATCAGTGGGGGCAGGGCGGCTAGCGGGAGTACAGATACGCAGTATTTT
CDR3 protein: CAISGGRAASGSTDTQYF

D gene: TRBD1
clone size: few
V gene: TRBV5-6
J gene: TRBJ1-6
CDR3 DNA: TGTGCCAGCAGCCCGGGACAGGCAGACTTT
CDR3 protein: CASSPGQADF

D gene: NA
clone size: NA
V gene: TRBV10-3
J gene: TRBJ1-1
CDR3 DNA: TGTGCCATCAGTGACGGGGGATTCACTGAAGCTTTCTTT
CDR3 protein: CAISDGGFTEAFF

D gene: NA
clone size: NA
V gene: TRBV6-5
J gene: TRBJ1-2
CDR3 DNA: TGTGCCAGCAGTTACGAGGGGCTTTATGGCTACACCTTC
CDR3 protein: CASSYEGLYGYTF